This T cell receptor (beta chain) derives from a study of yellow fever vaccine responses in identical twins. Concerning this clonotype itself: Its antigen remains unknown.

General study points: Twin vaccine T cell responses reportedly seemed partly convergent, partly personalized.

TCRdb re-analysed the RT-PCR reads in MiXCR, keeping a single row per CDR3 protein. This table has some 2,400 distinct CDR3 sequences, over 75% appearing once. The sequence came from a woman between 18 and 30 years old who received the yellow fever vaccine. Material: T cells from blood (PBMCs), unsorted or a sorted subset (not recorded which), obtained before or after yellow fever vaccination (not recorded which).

The CDR3 reads CSVRQGPEAFF. For the CDR3, the DNA is TGCAGCGTCAGACAGGGCCCTGAAGCTTTCTTT. The V gene is TRBV29-1, the J gene TRBJ1-1; 7 bases agree with TRBD1. With V trimmed by 6 bases and J by 6 bases, 4 bases remained unmatched. This CDR3 is built from 11 residues. Germline loops: CDR1 SQVTM, CDR2 ANQGSEA.